This T cell receptor beta chain was captured in a study of CD8+CD57+ T cells in acquired aplastic anemia. General observations from the study: CD8+ Simpson's diversity showed no significant patient-control difference. Both patients and controls carried the same twenty-nine CD8+ CDR3 sequences.

Losses at the gene ends were 4 bases for V and 2 bases for J; bases not matched to a gene: 4. The length of the CDR3 is 14 residues. Germline CDR1 is SGHRS and CDR2 is YFSETQ. Points on this clonotype: As yet, its antigen is unknown. With a much larger clone just one base away, this may be a read error. Because it lacks the conserved phenylalanine or tryptophan at the end, this CDR3 is likely a read error.

Investigators profiled TCR beta VDJ and CDR3 from genomic DNA template. TCRdb ran MiXCR on the reads and lists one entry per CDR3 protein. The sample lists about 220,000 distinct CDR3 sequences; 30% to 35% were seen once. V gene TRBV5-1 combines with J gene TRBJ1-1, with TRBD1 identical over 8 bases. The specimen sequenced was sorted CD4+, CD8+, or CD8+CD57+ T cells (not recorded which) from PBMCs. The clonotype comes from a human donor in good health, serving as a control. CDR3 sequence (DNA): TGCGCCAGCAGCAGACAGGGGTCAAACACTGAAGCTTTCTCT. This gives the protein CASSRQGSNTEAFS.